These 28 T cell receptor beta chains came from one sample sequenced in a study of TIL therapy for anti-PD-1-resistant metastatic lung cancer. Sequencing used immunoSEQ v3. Clones were read by immunoSEQ multiplex PCR, and TCRdb kept only the in-frame ones, dropping some. This sample has just over 25,000 clones, with over 55% found just once. The time point is: pre-treatment sample, taken before nivolumab and TIL therapy. Pleural nodules or supraclavicular lymph nodes made up most of the excised metastases sampled. Sequencing used tumor tissue, obtained at baseline. The source is a person between 30 and 79 years old with non-small cell lung cancer.

V and J are TRBV6-5 and TRBJ1-2; the D is unclear. Germline lookup yields CDR1 MNHEY and CDR2 SVGAGI. V lost 4 bases, J lost 4 bases, and 4 bases lay in between. The CDR3 has 11 residues. The DNA for the CDR3 is TGTGCCAGCAGTTCAGCCTATGGCTACACCTTC. Translated: CASSSAYGYTF.

The V gene is TRBV10-3, the J gene TRBJ2-7, with 10 bases that match TRBD1. There are 15 residues in the CDR3. The V gene's germline CDR1 is ENHRY and CDR2 SYGVKD. The V gene end was trimmed by 3 bases and the J gene end by 3 bases; junction bases not matched to a gene: 5. CDR3 protein: CAISEKTGGGYEQYF. The CDR3 region has the DNA TGTGCCATCAGTGAAAAGACAGGGGGCGGCTACGAGCAGTACTTC.

V is TRBV7-6 and J is TRBJ2-5, with D perhaps assigned TRBD1 or TRBD2 (5 bases each). Trimming removed 5 bases at V and 2 bases at J, with 24 bases between. The CDR3 has 18 amino acids. Germline-derived CDR1 and CDR2 are SGHVS and FNYEAQ. CDR3 amino acids: CASSPRGVNNGEQETQYF. The CDR3 nucleotides read TGTGCCAGCAGCCCCCGGGGCGTTAATAACGGGGAACAAGAGACCCAGTACTTC. Full variable domain (outside the CDR3, taken from reference TRBV7-6 and TRBJ2-5): GAGVSQSPRYKVTKRGQDVALRCDPISGHVSLYWYRQALGQGPEFLTYFNYEAQQDKSGLPNDRFSAERPEGSISTLTIQRTEQRDSAMYRCASSPRGVNNGEQETQYFGPGTRLLVL.

The chain recombines TRBV6-5 with TRBJ1-6; the D is unclear. This CDR3 is built from 14 residues. Germline CDR1 MNHEY, CDR2 SVGAGI. The V end was cut by 1 base, the J end by 9 bases, with 10 bases between. The CDR3 loop reads CASSYLPRGSPLHF. The CDR3 DNA reads as TGTGCCAGCAGTTACTTACCGCGGGGTTCACCCCTCCACTTT.

There are a few counts of this clone. The rearrangement uses TRBV6-5 and TRBJ1-6, with a tentative D call TRBD1 (6 bases). V shed 6 bases and J shed 13 bases, with 16 bases lying between them. This CDR3 comprises 13 residues. CDR1 and CDR2 from the germline V gene are MNHEY and SVGAGI. CDR3 DNA: TGTGCCAGCAGGGACAGTAGGCTCTCTCCCCTCCACTTT. This gives the protein CASRDSRLSPLHF.

The chain is built from TRBV12-5 and TRBJ1-2; 12 positions agree with TRBD1. CDR1 and CDR2 from the germline V gene are LGHNT and FRNRAP. The CDR3 consists of 16 residues. Trimming at V came to 4 bases and at J to 4 bases, leaving 7 bases not matched to a gene. CDR3 amino acids: CASGSAGTGGAYGYTF. As DNA, the CDR3 is TGTGCTAGTGGTTCCGCCGGGACAGGGGGCGCCTATGGCTACACCTTC.

This clone appeared a single time. The chain carries TRBV18 and TRBJ1-6, with D tentatively TRBD1 (5 bases). The germline gives CDR1 KGHSH, CDR2 LQKENI. The V gene lost 0 bases and the J gene lost 7 bases, with 7 bases spanning the gap. The CDR3 has 14 amino acids. In nucleotides, the CDR3 is TGTGCCAGCTCACCACCGACAGCGAATTCACCCCTCCACTTT. It translates to CASSPPTANSPLHF. The entire variable domain, with the rest obtained from reference TRBV18 and TRBJ1-6, is as follows: NAGVMQNPRHLVRRRGQEARLRCSPMKGHSHVYWYRQLPEEGLKFMVYLQKENIIDESGMPKERFSAEFPKEGPSILRIQQVVRGDSAAYFCASSPPTANSPLHFGNGTRLTVT.

The chain recombines TRBV11-2 with TRBJ2-3; D might be TRBD1 (5 bases). V was shortened by 0 bases and J by 7 bases, with 8 bases between the two germline ends. Looked up from germline, CDR1 is SGHAT and CDR2 is FQNNGV. The CDR3 has 13 residues. CDR3 amino acids: CASSLDGAYTQYF. The CDR3 region has the DNA TGTGCCAGCAGCTTAGATGGGGCTTATACGCAGTATTTT.

This clone has a handful of counts. The rearrangement uses TRBV9 and TRBJ2-1; 11 nucleotides align to TRBD2. The V and J ends lost 4 bases and 9 bases, in that order; junction bases with no gene match: 9. Germline-derived CDR1 and CDR2 are SGDLS and YYNGEE. The CDR3 has 15 amino acids. The CDR3 coding sequence is TGTGCCAGCAGCACCGCGGTAGCGGGGGGGCGTGAGCAGTTCTTC. Translated, it gives CASSTAVAGGREQFF.

This clone was detected a few times. V and J are TRBV7-9 and TRBJ2-7; perhaps TRBD2 as D (6 bases). V lost 1 base and J lost 3, with 16 bases in between. CDR1 is SEHNR and CDR2 is FQNEAQ in the germline V gene (reference sequence). This CDR3 region has 16 residues. CDR3 nucleotides: TGTGCCAGCAGCTTAGTAGCAGGGCCGCGGGGCTACGAGCAGTACTTC. Protein sequence: CASSLVAGPRGYEQYF.

This clone is medium-sized. The CDR3 sequence: CASSEAIERELFF. Here the CDR3 DNA reads TGCGCCAGCAGTGAGGCCATAGAGCGGGAGCTGTTTTTT. The chain combines TRBV10-2 with TRBJ2-2; D remains ambiguous. CDR3 length equals 13 residues. Looked up from germline, CDR1 is WSHSY and CDR2 is SAAADI. V was trimmed by 2 bases and J by 9 bases, leaving 10 bases between them.

The chain recombines TRBV6-5 with TRBJ2-3; D tentatively fits TRBD1 or TRBD2 (7 bases each). The CDR3 runs to 11 residues. Germline CDR1 and CDR2: MNHEY and SVGAGI. The ends were cut back, 6 bases at V and 10 bases at J, with 11 bases in the middle. CDR3 nucleotide sequence: TGTGCCAGCAGAAGCGGGACAGCGCAGTATTTT. Its translation: CASRSGTAQYF.

By proportion, this clone is medium-sized (0.01 to 0.1%). The CDR3 region is CASSSTGGARTEAFF. DNA for the CDR3: TGTGCCAGCAGCTCGACGGGGGGGGCCCGTACTGAAGCTTTCTTT. The V call is TRBV7-2, the J call TRBJ1-1; tentative D call: TRBD1 (6 bases). Germline V CDR1 and CDR2: SGHTA, FQGNSA. The CDR3 extends over 15 amino acids. V dropped 4 bases and J dropped 5 bases, with 17 bases sitting between them.

V usage is TRBV27 and J usage is TRBJ1-5; D not certain. CDR3 size: 13 residues. Between the trimmed V and J ends, which lost 0 bases and 6 bases, there was a span of 6 bases. CDR1 MNHEY and CDR2 SMNVEV come from the germline V gene (reference sequence). The CDR3 DNA sequence: TGTGCCAGCAGTTTATCCCCCGTTCAGCCCCAGCATTTT. Its translation is CASSLSPVQPQHF.

The rearrangement joins TRBV11-2 to TRBJ2-7; D remains ambiguous. Germline V gives CDR1 SGHAT, CDR2 FQNNGV. The CDR3 extends over 12 amino acids. The V gene lost 0 bases and the J gene lost 4 bases, with 4 bases spanning the gap. Here the CDR3 DNA reads TGTGCCAGCAGCTTAGATTGGTACGAGCAGTACTTC. Its translation is CASSLDWYEQYF.

This clone came up a few times. The chain couples TRBV13 to TRBJ2-7, with TRBD2 identical over 7 bases. Trimming cost V 7 bases and J 1 base; bases outside gene matches: 4. The V gene's germline CDR1 is PRHDT and CDR2 FYEKMQ (reference sequence). This CDR3 comprises 13 residues. CDR3 amino acids: CASTSGASYEQYF. The CDR3 nucleotides read TGTGCCAGCACAAGCGGGGCTTCCTACGAGCAGTACTTC.

The V and J genes are TRBV21-1 and TRBJ2-7. TRBV21-1 is listed as a pseudogene. This CDR3 spans 18 amino acids. The CDR3 bases are TGTGCCAGCAGCGAAAAGGGTGGTTTCTCGGCGCTGCCTTACGAGCAGTACTTC. It is translated as CASSEKGGFSALPYEQYF.

This clone was seen once. The V call is TRBV19, the J call TRBJ1-1; no clear D. Germline lookup yields CDR1 LNHDA and CDR2 SQIVND (reference sequence). The CDR3 is 16 residues long. The V end was cut by 1 base, the J end by 0 bases, with 12 bases between. The CDR3 here is CASSIGGEGMNTEAFF. The DNA of the CDR3 is TGTGCCAGTAGTATAGGCGGGGAGGGAATGAACACTGAAGCTTTCTTT.

The chain links TRBV19 to TRBJ1-5; weak D call: TRBD1 (6 bases). Between the trimmed V and J ends, which lost 7 bases and 0 bases, there was a span of 16 bases. Germline V gives CDR1 LNHDA, CDR2 SQIVND (reference sequence). This CDR3 comprises 16 residues. Here the CDR3 reads CASTDRGDYSNQPQHF. DNA for the CDR3: TGTGCCAGTACTGATAGGGGGGATTATAGCAATCAGCCCCAGCATTTT.

This chain uses TRBV29-1 with TRBJ2-3, with 8 positions matching TRBD2. The CDR3 loop spans 14 amino acids. V dropped 3 bases and J dropped 0; count of bases not matched to a gene: 2. Per germline, CDR1 SQVTM and CDR2 ANQGSEA. CDR3 residues: CSVEAGGSTDTQYF. DNA of the CDR3: TGCAGCGTTGAGGCGGGGGGTAGCACAGATACGCAGTATTTT.

The chain carries TRBV5-1 and TRBJ2-2; no reliable D call. The V and J ends lost 2 bases and 4 bases respectively, with 6 bases between them. Germline V gives CDR1 SGHRS, CDR2 YFSETQ. The CDR3 spans 13 residues. CDR3 residues: CASSFGFTGELFF. The CDR3 coding sequence is TGCGCCAGCAGCTTCGGGTTCACCGGGGAGCTGTTTTTT.

The chain employs TRBV6-4 and TRBJ2-7; TRBD2 agrees at 9 bases. This CDR3 spans 17 amino acids. Germline V gives CDR1 MRHNA, CDR2 SNTAGT. The V and J ends lost 6 bases and 1 base, in that order; junction bases with no gene match: 13. The CDR3 reads CASRPMSPAGGSYEQYF. CDR3 DNA: TGTGCCAGCAGACCAATGTCGCCGGCGGGGGGGTCCTACGAGCAGTACTTC.

J is TRBJ1-1 and V is TRBV19; D is unresolved. Germline values: CDR1 LNHDA, CDR2 SQIVND (reference sequence). Trimming took off 3 bases at V and 1 base at J, with 6 bases between the two ends. This CDR3 region has 13 residues. CDR3 nucleotides: TGTGCCAGTAGTATCCGGGGGAACACTGAAGCTTTCTTT. Protein sequence: CASSIRGNTEAFF. Using reference TRBV19 and TRBJ1-1 for the parts outside the CDR3, the full variable domain is DGGITQSPKYLFRKEGQNVTLSCEQNLNHDAMYWYRQDPGQGLRLIYYSQIVNDFQKGDIAEGYSVSREKKESFPLTVTSAQKNPTAFYLCASSIRGNTEAFFGQGTRLTVV.

The J gene is TRBJ1-2, the V gene TRBV29-1; unclear D gene. Trimming left V 5 bases short and J 8 bases short, with 15 bases between. The CDR3 is 12 amino acids. Germline-derived CDR1 and CDR2 are SQVTM and ANQGSEA. Here the CDR3 DNA reads TGCAGCGTTTTGAGCCAGGTTCGGGGCTACACCTTC. It specifies CSVLSQVRGYTF.

The chain couples TRBV10-3 to TRBJ2-5; D unresolved. The germline V and J ends were trimmed by 3 bases and 2 bases, with 13 bases remaining between them. Looked up from germline, CDR1 is ENHRY and CDR2 is SYGVKD. The CDR3 contains 15 residues. The CDR3 bases are TGTGCCATCAGTGAAGGGCTAGTGTTTCAAGAGACCCAGTACTTC. It yields the protein CAISEGLVFQETQYF.

This clone has just a few counts. V usage is TRBV18 and J usage is TRBJ1-4, with D uncertain. CDR1 and CDR2 from the germline V gene are KGHSH and LQKENI. This CDR3 spans 15 amino acids. Trimming removed 2 bases from V and 5 bases from J, with 12 bases in between. The CDR3 nucleotides are TGTGCCAGCTCACCAGAATGGCAGAGAAATGAAAAACTGTTTTTT. This sequence encodes CASSPEWQRNEKLFF. Looking up the rest from reference TRBV18 and TRBJ1-4 gives the full variable domain: NAGVMQNPRHLVRRRGQEARLRCSPMKGHSHVYWYRQLPEEGLKFMVYLQKENIIDESGMPKERFSAEFPKEGPSILRIQQVVRGDSAAYFCASSPEWQRNEKLFFGSGTQLSVL.

This clone is classed as medium-sized (0.01 to 0.1%). The chain joins TRBV25-1 to TRBJ2-2, with 9 bases matching TRBD2. Germline V gene sequence: CDR1 MGHDK, CDR2 SYGVNS. The CDR3 sequence is 14 residues long. Trimming cost V 4 bases and J 3 bases; bases outside gene matches: 0. CDR3 nucleotides: TGTGCCAGCAGTGGACTAGCGGACACCGGGGAGCTGTTTTTT. It encodes CASSGLADTGELFF. Combining the CDR3 with reference TRBV25-1 and TRBJ2-2 gives the whole variable domain EADIYQTPRYLVIGTGKKITLECSQTMGHDKMYWYQQDPGMELHLIHYSYGVNSTEKGDLSSESTVSRIRTEHFPLTLESARPSHTSQYLCASSGLADTGELFFGEGSRLTVL.

This clone was seen just once. This chain uses TRBV5-4 with TRBJ2-5; 10 bases align to TRBD2. The CDR3 runs to 14 residues. The germline V gene has CDR1 SGHNT and CDR2 YYREEE (reference sequence). The J segment lost 1 base and the V segment lost 7 bases, leaving 4 bases of the junction unmatched. The CDR3 sequence: CASASGGSQETQYF. The CDR3 DNA sequence: TGTGCCAGCGCTAGCGGGGGTTCCCAAGAGACCCAGTACTTC.